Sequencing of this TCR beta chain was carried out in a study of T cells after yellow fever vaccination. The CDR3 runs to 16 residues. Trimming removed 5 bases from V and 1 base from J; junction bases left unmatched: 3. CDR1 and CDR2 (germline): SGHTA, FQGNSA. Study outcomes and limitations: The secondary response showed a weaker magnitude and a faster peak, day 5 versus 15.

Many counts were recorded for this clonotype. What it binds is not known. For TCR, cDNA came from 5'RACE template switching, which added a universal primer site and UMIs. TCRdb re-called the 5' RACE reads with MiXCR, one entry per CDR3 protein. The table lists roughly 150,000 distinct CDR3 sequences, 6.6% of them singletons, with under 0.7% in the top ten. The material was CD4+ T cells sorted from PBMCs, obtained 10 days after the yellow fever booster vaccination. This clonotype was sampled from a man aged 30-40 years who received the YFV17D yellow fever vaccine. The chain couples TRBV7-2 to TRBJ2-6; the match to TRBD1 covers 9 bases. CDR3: CASSRDRVSGANVLTF. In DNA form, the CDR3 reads TGTGCCAGCAGCCGGGACAGGGTATCTGGGGCCAACGTCCTGACTTTC. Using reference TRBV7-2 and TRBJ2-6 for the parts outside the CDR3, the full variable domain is GAGVSQSPSNKVTEKGKDVELRCDPISGHTALYWYRQSLGQGLEFLIYFQGNSAPDKSGLPSDRFSAERTGGSVSTLTIQRTQQEDSAVYLCASSRDRVSGANVLTFGAGSRLTVL.